This is a list of T cell receptor beta chains from one sample in a study of T cell changes during pregnancy in multiple sclerosis. Clones were read by immunoSEQ multiplex PCR, and TCRdb kept only the in-frame ones, dropping some. The sample lists 45,000 to 60,000 clones, roughly nine tenths occurring once. The sample consisted of CD4+ T cells from peripheral blood mononuclear cells, taken before pregnancy. The source is a female donor with multiple sclerosis, enrolled in a pregnancy study. CDR3s leave out the opening cysteine and the closing phenylalanine or tryptophan. Each record gives: D gene, V gene, CDR3 protein. A D gene is named only where the DNA matches it firmly.

>TRBD2|TRBV5-1
ASRLTSGSGNEQF
>-|TRBV21-1
ASSKDLPGESNEKLF
>-|TRBV30
AWREDPNTEAF
>-|TRBV11-2
ASSLDRTEYYEQY
>TRBD2|TRBV19
ASSIRVGRVYNEQF
>TRBD1|TRBV28
ASSRSGTGGQETQY
>-|TRBV7-9
ASSLQGLPFYGYT
>TRBD2|TRBV4-3
ASSLRPGLAGGGAGELF
>-|TRBV9
ASSVGEAGHEQF
>TRBD2|TRBV27
ASSPWTSGRSEQF
>-|TRBV11-3
ASSLDRGPPYNEQF
>-|TRBV11-2
ASSLRQRTSGNTIY
>-|TRBV19
ASSIGTGVLAGINEQF
>-|TRBV18
ASSPVGALRRGQQETQY
>TRBD1|TRBV11-3
ASSRQPGQGYYGYT
>-|TRBV5-4
ASSVGNRGGENIQY
>TRBD2|TRBV25-1
ASSRGAGGTGELF
>-|TRBV28
ASSPPGGTYTEAF
>TRBD2|TRBV5-1
ASSLLTSGYNEQF
>-|TRBV5-1
ASSLFETGLSTEAF
>TRBD2|TRBV5-1
ASSPWGAGRQETQY
>TRBD2|TRBV5-1
ASSRVSGGTYEQY
>TRBD1|TRBV6-1
ASSEWRGQGADEQY
>-|TRBV6-6
ASSRTQAKNIQY
>TRBD1|TRBV7-8
ASSSSGGVGEKLF
>-|TRBV5-4
ASSWGTYSYEQY
>TRBD1|TRBV28
ASSSGQGRGYT
>TRBD1|TRBV28
ASSFGQGVAYT
>TRBD2|TRBV28
AILTGGIKKTQY
>-|TRBV6-1
ATQGLGTGNQPQH
>-|TRBV2
ASSEAGGHLMNTGELF
>-|TRBV30
AWSSTGYSNQPQH
>-|TRBV19
ASSITANTEAF
>TRBD2|TRBV5-1
ASSLVAGGYNEQF
>TRBD2|TRBV28
ASSPTPGAGGLQETQY
>-|TRBV6-1
ASKVSGKETQY
>-|TRBV5-1
ASSWSDGGNTEAF
>TRBD2|TRBV27
ASSPLAISSYNEQF
>TRBD2|TRBV7-6
ASSSGLAGETQY
>TRBD2|TRBV7-2
ASSPTGLVVYTQY
>TRBD2|TRBV9
ASSPQLAGAFEQY
>TRBD2|TRBV7-2
ASRGGGGRANNEQF
>TRBD1|TRBV30
AWSGDRGGGEKLF
>-|TRBV6-5
ASSQTGRGYT
>-|TRBV5-6
ASSLKAESWRKLF
>-|TRBV19
ASSIGGSYNEQF